This entry describes one TCR beta chain. The data stem from a study of control samples from healthy donors and cancer patients. Profiled with immunoSEQ multiplex PCR; TCRdb holds only in-frame clones, not every one. This sample has about 130,000 clones; 80% to 95% occur once, and the top ten carry approximately 8.6%. The V gene's germline CDR1 is MNHEY and CDR2 SMNVEV (reference sequence). V shed 3 bases and J 4 bases; nucleotides not matched to a gene: 12. This CDR3 is 18 amino acids long. Specimen: blood. The chain couples TRBV27 to TRBJ2-3; TRBD2 agrees at 11 bases. The TCR sequence derives from a man between 18 and 29 years old in good health. The CDR3 spells CASSLRASGGLLADTQYF. The CDR3 nucleotides read TGTGCCAGCAGTTTGCGGGCTAGCGGGGGGTTGCTAGCAGATACGCAGTATTTT.